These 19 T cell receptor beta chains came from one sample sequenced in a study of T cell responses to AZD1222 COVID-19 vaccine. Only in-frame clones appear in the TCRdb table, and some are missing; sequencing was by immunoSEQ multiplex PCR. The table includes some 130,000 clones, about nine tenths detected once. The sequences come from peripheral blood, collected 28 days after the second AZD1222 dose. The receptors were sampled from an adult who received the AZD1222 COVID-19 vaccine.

CDR3 DNA sequence: TGTGCCAGCAGCCCTCCCGCGTCCTACAATGAGCAGTTCTTC. Its translation is CASSPPASYNEQFF. The V call is TRBV9, the J call TRBJ2-1; D call uncertain. Germline V gene lookup returns CDR1 SGDLS and CDR2 YYNGEE. CDR3 size: 14 residues. The V end lost 4 bases, the J end lost 1 base, and 9 bases lay between the germline ends.

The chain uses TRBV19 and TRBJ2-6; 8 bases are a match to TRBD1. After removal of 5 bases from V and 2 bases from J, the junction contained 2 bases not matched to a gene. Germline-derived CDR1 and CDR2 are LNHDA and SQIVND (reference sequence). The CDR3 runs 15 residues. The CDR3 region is CASSAQGAGANVLTF. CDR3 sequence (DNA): TGTGCCAGTAGTGCACAGGGGGCTGGGGCCAACGTCCTGACTTTC. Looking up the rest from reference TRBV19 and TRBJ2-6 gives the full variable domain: DGGITQSPKYLFRKEGQNVTLSCEQNLNHDAMYWYRQDPGQGLRLIYYSQIVNDFQKGDIAEGYSVSREKKESFPLTVTSAQKNPTAFYLCASSAQGAGANVLTFGAGSRLTVL.

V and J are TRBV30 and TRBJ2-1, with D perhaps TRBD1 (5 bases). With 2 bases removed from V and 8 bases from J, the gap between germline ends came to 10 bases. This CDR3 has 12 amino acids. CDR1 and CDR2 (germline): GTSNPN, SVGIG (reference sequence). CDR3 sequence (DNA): TGTGCCTGGAGTCCCGACAGCCATGAGCAGTTCTTC. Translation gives CAWSPDSHEQFF.

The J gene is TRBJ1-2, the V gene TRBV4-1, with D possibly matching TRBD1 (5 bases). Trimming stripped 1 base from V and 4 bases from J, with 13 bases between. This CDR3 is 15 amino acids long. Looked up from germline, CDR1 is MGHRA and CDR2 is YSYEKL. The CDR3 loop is CASSQGETAVYGYTF. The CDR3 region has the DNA TGCGCCAGCAGCCAAGGTGAGACAGCCGTCTATGGCTACACCTTC.

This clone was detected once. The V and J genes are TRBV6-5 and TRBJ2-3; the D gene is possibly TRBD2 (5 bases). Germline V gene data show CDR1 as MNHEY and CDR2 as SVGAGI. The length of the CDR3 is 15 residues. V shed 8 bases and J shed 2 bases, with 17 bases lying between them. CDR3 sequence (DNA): TGTGCCAGCGTGGTTGTGGCGGGCCTCACAGATACGCAGTATTTT. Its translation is CASVVVAGLTDTQYF.

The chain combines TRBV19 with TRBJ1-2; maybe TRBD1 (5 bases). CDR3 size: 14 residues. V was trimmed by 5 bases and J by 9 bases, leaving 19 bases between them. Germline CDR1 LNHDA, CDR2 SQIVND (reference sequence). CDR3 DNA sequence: TGTGCCAGTAGTCCGGGACCTGGGGATATCCGCTACACCTTC. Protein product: CASSPGPGDIRYTF.

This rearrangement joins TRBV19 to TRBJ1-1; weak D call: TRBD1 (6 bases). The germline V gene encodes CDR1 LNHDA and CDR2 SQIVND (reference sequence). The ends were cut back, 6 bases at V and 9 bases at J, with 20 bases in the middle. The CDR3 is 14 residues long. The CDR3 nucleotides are TGTGCCAGTAGAAACCGGGGGACAAGTTTGAAAGCTTTCTTT. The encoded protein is CASRNRGTSLKAFF.

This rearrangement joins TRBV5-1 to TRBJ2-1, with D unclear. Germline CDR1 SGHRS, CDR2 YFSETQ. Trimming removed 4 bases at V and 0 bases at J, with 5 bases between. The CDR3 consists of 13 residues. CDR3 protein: CASSLSSYNEQFF. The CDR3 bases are TGCGCCAGCAGCCTAAGCTCCTACAATGAGCAGTTCTTC.

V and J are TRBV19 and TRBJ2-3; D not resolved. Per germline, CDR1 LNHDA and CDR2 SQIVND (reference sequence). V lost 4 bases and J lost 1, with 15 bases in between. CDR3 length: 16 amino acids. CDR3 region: CASSTPWKRRTDTQYF. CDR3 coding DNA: TGTGCCAGTAGTACCCCTTGGAAGCGCCGCACAGATACGCAGTATTTT.

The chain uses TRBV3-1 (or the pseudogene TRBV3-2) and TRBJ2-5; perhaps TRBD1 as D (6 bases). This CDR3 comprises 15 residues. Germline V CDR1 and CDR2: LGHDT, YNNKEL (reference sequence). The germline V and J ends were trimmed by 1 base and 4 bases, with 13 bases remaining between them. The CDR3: CASSQAGTRGETQYF. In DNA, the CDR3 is TGTGCCAGCAGCCAAGCCGGGACAAGAGGAGAGACCCAGTACTTC.

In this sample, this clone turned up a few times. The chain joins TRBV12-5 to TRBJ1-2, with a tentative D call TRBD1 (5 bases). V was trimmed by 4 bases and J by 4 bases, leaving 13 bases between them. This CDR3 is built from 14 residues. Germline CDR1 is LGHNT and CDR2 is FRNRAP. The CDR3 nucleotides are TGTGCTAGTGGTTCGGACGGGGGACTCTATGGCTACACCTTC. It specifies CASGSDGGLYGYTF.

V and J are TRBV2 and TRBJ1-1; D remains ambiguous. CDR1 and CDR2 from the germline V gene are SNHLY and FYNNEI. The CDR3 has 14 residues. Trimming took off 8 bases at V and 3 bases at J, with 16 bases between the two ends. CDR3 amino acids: CASVEVSPYTEAFF. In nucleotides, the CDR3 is TGTGCCAGCGTGGAGGTCTCTCCATACACTGAAGCTTTCTTT.

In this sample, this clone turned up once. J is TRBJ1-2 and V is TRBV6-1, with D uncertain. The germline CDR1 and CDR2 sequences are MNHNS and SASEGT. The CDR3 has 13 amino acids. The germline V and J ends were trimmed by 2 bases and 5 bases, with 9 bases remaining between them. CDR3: CASSEYGPYGYTF. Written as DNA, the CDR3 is TGTGCCAGCAGTGAATATGGACCATATGGCTACACCTTC.

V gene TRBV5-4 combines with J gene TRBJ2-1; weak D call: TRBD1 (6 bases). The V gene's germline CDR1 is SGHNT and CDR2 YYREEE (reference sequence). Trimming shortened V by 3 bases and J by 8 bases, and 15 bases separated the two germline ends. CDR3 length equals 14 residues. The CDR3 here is CASSYGGSGDEQFF. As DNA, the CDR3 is TGTGCCAGCAGCTACGGAGGTTCAGGGGATGAGCAGTTCTTC.

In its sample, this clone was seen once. The CDR3 reads CASSPPITPGTGVGYTF. As DNA, the CDR3 is TGTGCCAGCTCACCACCTATCACTCCCGGGACAGGGGTCGGCTACACCTTC. The chain has TRBV18 and TRBJ1-2, with TRBD1 identical over 10 bases. Germline-derived CDR1 and CDR2 are KGHSH and LQKENI. Losses at the gene ends were 0 bases for V and 8 bases for J; bases not matched to a gene: 12. This CDR3 is built from 17 residues.

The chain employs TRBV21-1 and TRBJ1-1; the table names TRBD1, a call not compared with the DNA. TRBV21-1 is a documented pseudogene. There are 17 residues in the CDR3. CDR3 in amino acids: CASSKASSGQGLTEAFF. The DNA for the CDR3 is TGTGCCAGCAGCAAAGCTTCTTCGGGACAGGGTCTCACTGAAGCTTTCTTT.

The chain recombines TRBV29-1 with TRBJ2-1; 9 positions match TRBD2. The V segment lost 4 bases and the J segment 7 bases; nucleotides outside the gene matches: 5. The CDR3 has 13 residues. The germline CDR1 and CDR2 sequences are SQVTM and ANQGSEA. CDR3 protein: CSVGGLARNEQFF. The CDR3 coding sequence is TGCAGCGTTGGAGGACTAGCGAGGAATGAGCAGTTCTTC.

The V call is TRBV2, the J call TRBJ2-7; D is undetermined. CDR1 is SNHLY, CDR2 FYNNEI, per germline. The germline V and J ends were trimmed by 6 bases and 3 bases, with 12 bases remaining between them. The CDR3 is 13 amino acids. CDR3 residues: CASRAGQIYEQYF. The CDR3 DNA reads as TGTGCCAGCAGAGCCGGGCAGATCTACGAGCAGTACTTC.

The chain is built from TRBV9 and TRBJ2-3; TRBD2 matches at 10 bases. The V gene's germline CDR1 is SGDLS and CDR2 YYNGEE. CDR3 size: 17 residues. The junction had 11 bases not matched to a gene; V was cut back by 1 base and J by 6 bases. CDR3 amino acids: CASSVKPWSSGGDTQYF. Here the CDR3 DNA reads TGTGCCAGCAGCGTAAAGCCCTGGAGTAGCGGGGGGGATACGCAGTATTTT.